This TCR beta chain was sequenced during a study of regulatory T cells in long-lasting Graves disease. The overall study: With positive TSH receptor antibodies and over 5 years of antithyroid drugs, Graves' disease was considered persistent. General study results and limits: Clonotypes that were public and shared totalled 2,500 to 3,500 in persistent patients versus over 800 in new patients.

A remark on this clonotype: Its matching antigen is unknown.

Through Arm-PCR of CDR3 regions and iRepertoire HTBI primers, TCR beta libraries were built. MiXCR, applied by TCRdb to the multiplex PCR reads, yields one record per CDR3 protein. Among approximately 500,000 distinct CDR3 sequences listed, under 25% were seen once. The time point: persistent/refractory GD, antithyroid drugs over 5 years with positive TRAb. Following extraction of RNA from PBMCs, that RNA was used to make the TCR library. Diagnoses of Graves' disease were made by American Thyroid Association guidelines. The CDR3 is made up of 16 amino acids. Germline lookup yields CDR1 SGDLS and CDR2 YYNGEE. V gave up 0 bases and J gave up 0 bases; unmatched junction bases: 3.

The chain has TRBV9 and TRBJ2-7, with 10 bases fitting TRBD2. Material: peripheral blood mononuclear cells (PBMCs), obtained when the disease was refractory, from a patient treated with antithyroid drugs. The sequence was obtained from a female donor with Graves disease. This chain's CDR3 is CASSVASGGASYEQYF. Here the CDR3 DNA reads TGTGCCAGCAGCGTAGCTAGCGGGGGCGCCTCCTACGAGCAGTACTTC.